The 26 T cell receptor beta chains below come from one sample, sequenced in a study of cytomegalovirus exposure and HLA in healthy donors. TCRdb's copy holds only in-frame clones and misses some; the assay was immunoSEQ multiplex PCR. Among more than 45,000 clones listed, 90% to 95% were seen once. Sequencing was done on a sample of PBMCs. The receptors come from a woman aged 25 to 39 in good health and CMV-seronegative.

This chain links TRBV9 with TRBJ1-2; TRBD1 matches at 7 bases. V lost 4 bases to trimming and J lost 6 bases; unmatched junction nucleotides: 12. Per the germline V gene, CDR1 is SGDLS and CDR2 is YYNGEE. The CDR3 sequence is 15 residues long. CDR3 protein: CASSPRTGNGDGYTF. The CDR3, as DNA: TGTGCCAGCAGCCCCCGGACAGGTAACGGGGATGGCTACACCTTC.

The chain employs TRBV7-3 and TRBJ2-3; 8 bases agree with TRBD1. CDR3 length: 12 amino acids. Trimming took 5 bases from V and 5 from J; bases not matched to a gene: 0. Germline V gene sequence: CDR1 SGHTA, CDR2 FQGTGA. The CDR3 nucleotides read TGTGCCAGCAGCACAGGGGGAGATACGCAGTATTTT. Its translation: CASSTGGDTQYF.

The V call is TRBV30, the J call TRBJ2-7; 14 bases are a match to TRBD2. From germline, CDR1 is GTSNPN and CDR2 SVGIG (reference sequence). Unmatched junction bases numbered 8, after V lost 0 bases and J lost 7 bases. The CDR3 covers 16 residues. The CDR3 sequence: CAWSVLGTSGSSEQYF. The CDR3 DNA sequence: TGTGCCTGGAGTGTACTAGGGACTAGCGGGAGCAGTGAGCAGTACTTC.

The chain uses TRBV27 and TRBJ2-4, with TRBD1 as a possible D gene (6 bases). This CDR3 is built from 18 residues. CDR1 is MNHEY and CDR2 is SMNVEV in the germline V gene (reference sequence). Trimming pared 2 bases from V and 1 base from J, leaving 18 bases between. The CDR3 region has the DNA TGTGCCAGCAGTTTAGGCTTGGCTGGGGGCTTGGCCAAAAACATTCAGTACTTC. Protein sequence: CASSLGLAGGLAKNIQYF.

This clone has only one observation. This chain joins TRBV27 and TRBJ2-1; 7 nucleotides align to TRBD2. J was trimmed by 8 bases and V by 0 bases; bases with no gene match: 10. The germline gives CDR1 MNHEY, CDR2 SMNVEV (reference sequence). The CDR3 is 16 residues long. CDR3 amino acids: CASSLSVGLGFHEQFF. DNA of the CDR3: TGTGCCAGCAGTTTATCTGTTGGACTAGGTTTCCATGAGCAGTTCTTC.

The chain combines TRBV11-2 with TRBJ2-5; TRBD2 matches at 9 bases. The CDR3 contains 16 residues. CDR1 SGHAT and CDR2 FQNNGV come from the germline V gene. The junction had 7 bases not matched to a gene; V was cut back by 0 bases and J by 5 bases. The CDR3 here is CASSLDLAGSTETQYF. The CDR3 DNA reads TGTGCCAGCAGCTTAGATCTAGCGGGGAGTACGGAGACCCAGTACTTC.

This clone was seen a handful of times. The DNA is omitted, as the CDR3 cannot be located on it reliably, and the CDR3 follows TCRdb's listing. V gene TRBV7-2 combines with J gene TRBJ1-2; the table's TRBD1 call for D was not verified on the DNA. Germline assignment: CDR1 SGHTA and CDR2 FQGNSA. A total of 16 residues make up the CDR3, ends included. The CDR3 reads CASSPSGQGLPYGYTF.

The chain links TRBV10-1 to TRBJ2-2; D remains unclear. Germline loops: CDR1 WNHNN, CDR2 SYGVQD (reference sequence). The CDR3 has 13 amino acids. V lost 5 bases and J 4 bases, leaving 8 bases between the germline ends. CDR3 sequence (DNA): TGCGCCAGCAGTCGACACTCCACCGGGGAGCTGTTTTTT. It codes for CASSRHSTGELFF.

The chain carries TRBV30 and TRBJ2-3; TRBD2 matches at 9 bases. This CDR3 is 17 amino acids long. Germline CDR1 reads GTSNPN; CDR2 reads SVGIG (reference sequence). With V trimmed by 0 bases and J by 0 bases, 7 bases remained unmatched. The CDR3 DNA follows: TGTGCCTGGAGTGTATTAGGCGGGAGGGCTAGCACAGATACGCAGTATTTT. This encodes CAWSVLGGRASTDTQYF.

V usage is TRBV21-1 and J usage is TRBJ2-6; the DNA was not compared with TRBD1, the D call given in the table. TRBV21-1 is a recognized pseudogene. This CDR3 region has 18 residues. CDR3 bases: TGTGCCAGCAGCCCTCGACAGAACACCACCTCTGGGGCCAACGTCCTGACTTTC. Amino acid sequence: CASSPRQNTTSGANVLTF.

This chain connects TRBV7-2 to TRBJ2-3; the D gene is possibly TRBD2 (5 bases). The CDR3 contains 14 residues. The V gene's germline CDR1 is SGHTA and CDR2 FQGNSA. V dropped 5 bases and J dropped 2 bases, with 11 bases sitting between them. The CDR3, as DNA: TGTGCCAGCAGCGACGGACTTCCCACAGATACGCAGTATTTT. Translation: CASSDGLPTDTQYF.

The chain has TRBV2 and TRBJ1-5; 7 bases agree with TRBD1. Germline-derived CDR1 and CDR2 are SNHLY and FYNNEI. The J segment lost 4 bases and the V segment lost 3 bases, leaving 3 bases of the junction unmatched. The CDR3 has 14 residues. CDR3 protein: CASSEQTGNQPQHF. CDR3 nucleotides: TGTGCCAGCAGTGAGCAGACAGGGAATCAGCCCCAGCATTTT.

The V and J genes are TRBV2 and TRBJ1-5, with D uncertain. Per germline, CDR1 SNHLY and CDR2 FYNNEI. V lost 8 bases and J lost 3, with 17 bases in between. CDR3 length equals 15 residues. CDR3 region: CASQRDTSFNQPQHF. As DNA, the CDR3 is TGTGCCAGCCAGCGGGATACTTCGTTCAATCAGCCCCAGCATTTT.

V usage is TRBV9 and J usage is TRBJ2-7; 10 bases align to TRBD2. The CDR3 has 15 amino acids. CDR1 is SGDLS, CDR2 YYNGEE, per germline. V shed 3 bases and J 6 bases; nucleotides not matched to a gene: 9. The CDR3 bases are TGTGCCAGCAGCGCTAGCGGGAGCGCCATATCCGAGCAGTACTTC. This gives the protein CASSASGSAISEQYF. The whole variable domain, remainder taken from reference TRBV9 and TRBJ2-7, is DSGVTQTPKHLITATGQRVTLRCSPRSGDLSVYWYQQSLDQGLQFLIQYYNGEERAKGNILERFSAQQFPDLHSELNLSSLELGDSALYFCASSASGSAISEQYFGPGTRLTVT.

The chain is built from TRBV27 and TRBJ2-5; D is undetermined. V lost 3 bases, J lost 5 bases, and 10 bases lay in between. Germline V gene sequence: CDR1 MNHEY, CDR2 SMNVEV (reference sequence). The CDR3 runs to 13 residues. CDR3 nucleotide sequence: TGTGCCAGCAGTTTCCTGCCACGGGAGACCCAGTACTTC. Translation gives CASSFLPRETQYF.

V is TRBV5-4 and J is TRBJ1-2; 7 bases are a match to TRBD1. CDR3 length equals 14 residues. J lost 4 bases, V lost 4 bases, and 7 bases had no gene match. Germline assignment: CDR1 SGHNT and CDR2 YYREEE (reference sequence). CDR3 DNA sequence: TGTGCCAGCAGCCACAGAGACAGGGTCTATGGCTACACCTTC. Translation: CASSHRDRVYGYTF.

In this sample, this clone turned up once. CDR3 nucleotide sequence: TGCGCCAGCAGCCGACTAGCGGGAGGTGGAGAGACCCAGTACTTC. The encoded protein is CASSRLAGGGETQYF. The genes are TRBV5-1 and TRBJ2-5, with 13 positions matching TRBD2. J lost 4 bases, V lost 4 bases, and 4 bases had no gene match. This CDR3 region has 15 residues. Per germline, CDR1 SGHRS and CDR2 YFSETQ.

The chain has TRBV5-1 and TRBJ2-2; 9 bases line up with TRBD1. CDR1 SGHRS and CDR2 YFSETQ come from the germline V gene. This CDR3 has 16 residues. J gave up 2 bases and V 4 bases, and 6 bases lay outside the gene matches. The CDR3 sequence: CASSGTGRSNTGELFF. In DNA form, the CDR3 reads TGCGCCAGCAGCGGGACAGGGAGAAGTAACACCGGGGAGCTGTTTTTT.

The chain joins TRBV4-1 to TRBJ2-1, with a tentative D call TRBD1 (7 bases). Germline values: CDR1 MGHRA, CDR2 YSYEKL. V was shortened by 0 bases and J by 10 bases, with 16 bases between the two germline ends. The CDR3 has 15 amino acids. CDR3 bases: TGCGCCAGCAGCCAAGATAGGGGGCTAGCGAGAGAGCAGTTCTTC. Translated: CASSQDRGLAREQFF.

This chain connects TRBV7-3 to TRBJ1-1; 8 nucleotides line up with TRBD1. CDR1 SGHTA and CDR2 FQGTGA come from the germline V gene. The CDR3 runs to 16 residues. V gave up 1 base and J gave up 4 bases; unmatched junction bases: 8. The CDR3 nucleotides read TGTGCCAGCAGCTTAAAGGGGGGACAGGCGGGCACTGAAGCTTTCTTT. It codes for CASSLKGGQAGTEAFF.

The CDR3 nucleotides read TGTGCCAGCAGTCTCGGGTCCATCTACGAGCAGTACTTC. Residues: CASSLGSIYEQYF. The V call is TRBV2, the J call TRBJ2-7; D gene uncertain. CDR3 length: 13 residues. CDR1 and CDR2 (germline): SNHLY, FYNNEI. Trimming pared 5 bases from V and 3 bases from J, leaving 11 bases between.

V and J are TRBV19 and TRBJ1-2; 7 nucleotides agree with TRBD1. CDR3 length: 15 amino acids. Germline values: CDR1 LNHDA, CDR2 SQIVND (reference sequence). V trimming: 3 bases; J trimming: 4 bases; junction bases outside the gene matches: 8. CDR3 sequence: CASSIRDSTSYGYTF. The CDR3 DNA follows: TGTGCCAGTAGTATTCGGGACAGTACGAGCTATGGCTACACCTTC.

V usage is TRBV11-3 and J usage is TRBJ2-5, with D perhaps TRBD2 (6 bases). CDR1 and CDR2 from the germline V gene are SGHNT and YENEEA. This CDR3 spans 14 amino acids. V lost 4 bases and J 5 bases, leaving 14 bases between the germline ends. In nucleotides, the CDR3 is TGTGCCAGCAGCTCCGCCGGGGGTCGGGAGACCCAGTACTTC. It is translated as CASSSAGGRETQYF. The variable domain in full, completed from reference TRBV11-3 and TRBJ2-5, reads EAGVVQSPRYKIIEKKQPVAFWCNPISGHNTLYWYLQNLGQGPELLIRYENEEAVDDSQLPKDRFSAERLKGVDSTLKIQPAELGDSAVYLCASSSAGGRETQYFGPGTRLLVL.

This clone was found once. This chain connects TRBV5-1 to TRBJ1-2, with D unclear. There are 13 residues in the CDR3. Trimming removed 4 bases from V and 6 bases from J, with 13 bases in between. Germline lookup yields CDR1 SGHRS and CDR2 YFSETQ. The CDR3 DNA is TGCGCCAGCAGCCCCTATACGAGGGATGGCTACACCTTC. Translation gives CASSPYTRDGYTF.

The rearrangement joins TRBV5-1 to TRBJ2-2; 11 bases agree with TRBD1. V was pared by 5 bases and J by 4 bases, with 7 bases of the junction left unmatched. The CDR3 has 16 residues. The germline gives CDR1 SGHRS, CDR2 YFSETQ. CDR3 DNA: TGCGCCAGCAGTTCTGGACAGGGGGCCGTCACCGGGGAGCTGTTTTTT. This codes for CASSSGQGAVTGELFF.

V usage is TRBV5-1 and J usage is TRBJ1-1, with a weak D call TRBD1 (6 bases). This CDR3 comprises 15 residues. V lost 1 base to trimming and J lost 1 base, with 11 bases between them. CDR1 is SGHRS and CDR2 is YFSETQ in the germline V gene. The chain's CDR3 is CASSLTATGNTEAFF. The CDR3 nucleotides are TGCGCCAGCAGCTTGACTGCGACAGGGAACACTGAAGCTTTCTTT.